The sample holds one count of the clone carrying this T cell receptor beta chain. These data originate in a study of control samples from healthy donors and cancer patients. Trimming took 0 bases from V and 2 from J, leaving 7 bases between them. The CDR3 is 14 residues long. In germline, CDR1 is SGHKS, CDR2 YYEKEE (reference sequence). Using immunoSEQ multiplex PCR, the repertoire was profiled, and TCRdb retains in-frame clones only, with some absent. The repertoire consists of 180,000 or so clones, with roughly 91% occurring once and the leading ten covering about 1.6%. Sequencing input: blood. The V gene is TRBV5-5, the J gene TRBJ2-3; D possibly uses TRBD1 or TRBD2 (5 bases each). This receptor was obtained from a woman in her twenties or thirties in good health. DNA of the CDR3: TGTGCCAGCAGCTTGGGGGGGACCACAGATACGCAGTATTTT. Amino acids: CASSLGGTTDTQYF.